These 14 T cell receptor beta chains were sequenced from one sample in a study of blood T cell repertoires in COVID-19. Clones were sequenced by immunoSEQ multiplex PCR, and TCRdb holds only the in-frame ones, with some missing. The data contain fewer than 200,000 clones, roughly nine tenths of them seen just once; the ten biggest clones take up about 20%. The sequenced sample consisted of peripheral blood. The source is a man between 70 and 80 years old with active or convalescent COVID-19.

The chain uses TRBV3-1 (or the pseudogene TRBV3-2) and TRBJ2-7, with D possibly being TRBD2 (6 bases). Germline-derived CDR1 and CDR2 are LGHDT and YNNKEL (reference sequence). The CDR3 totals 18 residues. V lost 1 base to trimming and J lost 0 bases, with 19 bases between them. The chain's CDR3 is CASSQAGKLARSSYEQYF. The CDR3 DNA follows: TGTGCCAGCAGCCAAGCAGGTAAGCTAGCGCGAAGCTCCTACGAGCAGTACTTC.

This chain connects TRBV11-2 to TRBJ1-2; TRBD1 is a possible D gene (6 bases). Germline V gene data show CDR1 as SGHAT and CDR2 as FQNNGV. V was clipped by 3 bases and J by 2 bases, with 7 bases between them. The CDR3 sequence is 13 residues long. The CDR3 reads CASSLDRNYGYTF. In DNA, the CDR3 is TGTGCCAGCAGCTTGGACAGAAACTATGGCTACACCTTC.

The gene calls are TRBV7-2 and TRBJ1-1; D is unclear. The length of the CDR3 is 11 residues. V gave up 5 bases and J gave up 7 bases, with 8 bases separating them. Per the germline V gene, CDR1 is SGHTA and CDR2 is FQGNSA. The CDR3 nucleotides are TGTGCCAGCAGCCCCAAAATTGAAGCTTTCTTT. Amino acids: CASSPKIEAFF.

Concerning this clone: The same CDR3 arises from other DNA sequences in this sample as well. The CDR3 DNA is TGTGCCAGCAGCGTAGGGGGCGGTGGCCAAGAGACCCAGTACTTC. Translation gives CASSVGGGGQETQYF. This chain uses TRBV9 with TRBJ2-5; D may be TRBD1 (5 bases). Germline-derived CDR1 and CDR2 are SGDLS and YYNGEE. This CDR3 is built from 15 residues. Trimming removed 0 bases at V and 1 base at J, with 10 bases between.

The chain has TRBV6-5 and TRBJ2-1, with D perhaps matching TRBD1 (6 bases). V gave up 7 bases and J gave up 9 bases, with 16 bases separating them. The CDR3 is 13 residues long. The V gene's germline CDR1 is MNHEY and CDR2 SVGAGI. This CDR3 is CASNRNTGLEQFF. DNA for the CDR3: TGTGCCAGCAATAGAAATACAGGGCTTGAGCAGTTCTTC.

The chain uses TRBV2 and TRBJ1-2; no firm D call. The CDR3 extends over 11 amino acids. Germline CDR1 reads SNHLY; CDR2 reads FYNNEI. Trimming removed 5 bases at V and 3 bases at J, with 4 bases between. Written as DNA, the CDR3 is TGTGCCAGCAGTTACTACTATGGCTACACCTTC. Residues: CASSYYYGYTF.

This clone occurred once. CDR3 coding DNA: TGTGCCAGCAGCGTAGCCGCGTATGGCTACACCTTC. It encodes CASSVAAYGYTF. The chain recombines TRBV9 with TRBJ1-2; D is ambiguous. Germline CDR1 and CDR2: SGDLS and YYNGEE. This CDR3 contains 12 residues. The ends were cut back, 0 bases at V and 5 bases at J, with 5 bases in the middle.

V and J are TRBV3-1 (or the pseudogene TRBV3-2) and TRBJ1-4; a possible D gene is TRBD1 (6 bases). The CDR3 runs 18 residues. V was shortened by 2 bases and J by 0 bases, with 16 bases between the two germline ends. Germline CDR1 reads LGHDT; CDR2 reads YNNKEL (reference sequence). CDR3: CASSQIWGHPATNEKLFF. CDR3 coding DNA: TGTGCCAGCAGCCAAATTTGGGGACACCCTGCAACTAATGAAAAACTGTTTTTT.

The chain uses TRBV11-2 and TRBJ1-1; 7 bases are a match to TRBD1. The length of the CDR3 is 15 residues. J lost 0 bases, V lost 4 bases, and 5 bases had no gene match. Germline CDR1 is SGHAT and CDR2 is FQNNGV. The CDR3 nucleotides read TGTGCCAGCAGCTCAGCTGGGACAGTGAACACTGAAGCTTTCTTT. This gives the protein CASSSAGTVNTEAFF.

This sequence joins TRBV2 and TRBJ1-5, with D possibly TRBD1 on 6 matching bases. In germline, CDR1 is SNHLY, CDR2 FYNNEI. Trimming stripped 5 bases from V and 1 base from J, with 9 bases between. The CDR3 sequence is 14 residues long. The CDR3, as DNA: TGTGCCAGCAGTTCAACAGGGAGCAATCAGCCCCAGCATTTT. Translating gives CASSSTGSNQPQHF.

V gene TRBV14 combines with J gene TRBJ2-5; the D gene is possibly TRBD1 (6 bases). The CDR3 runs 18 residues. Germline V gives CDR1 SGHDN, CDR2 FVKESK. V was shortened by 1 base and J by 0 bases, with 18 bases between the two germline ends. Written as DNA, the CDR3 is TGTGCCAGCAGCCAAGGCCTCGTTTACCGGGACAACCAAGAGACCCAGTACTTC. Amino acids: CASSQGLVYRDNQETQYF.

V is TRBV28 and J is TRBJ2-2; TRBD1 agrees at 11 bases. Germline V lookup: CDR1 MDHEN, CDR2 SYDVKM. The CDR3 is 15 residues long. V was pared by 6 bases and J by 6 bases, with 6 bases of the junction left unmatched. The CDR3 reads CASSLRTGGAGELFF. DNA for the CDR3: TGTGCCAGCAGCCTACGGACAGGGGGCGCCGGGGAGCTGTTTTTT.

The rearrangement links TRBV18 to TRBJ1-2; unclear D gene. V dropped 2 bases and J dropped 3 bases, with 10 bases sitting between them. This CDR3 contains 14 residues. Germline V CDR1 and CDR2: KGHSH, LQKENI. The CDR3 reads CASSPSDSDYGYTF. The DNA for the CDR3 is TGTGCCAGCTCACCAAGTGATAGTGACTATGGCTACACCTTC.

CDR3 DNA: TGTGCCAGCTCCCTGGCGCGGGAGAACTACAATGAGCAGTTCTTC. Its protein is CASSLARENYNEQFF. The chain employs TRBV18 and TRBJ2-1; TRBD2 matches at 7 bases. The CDR3 loop spans 15 amino acids. The germline gives CDR1 KGHSH, CDR2 LQKENI. V was pared by 6 bases and J by 3 bases, with 8 bases of the junction left unmatched. Full variable domain (remainder filled in from reference TRBV18 and TRBJ2-1): NAGVMQNPRHLVRRRGQEARLRCSPMKGHSHVYWYRQLPEEGLKFMVYLQKENIIDESGMPKERFSAEFPKEGPSILRIQQVVRGDSAAYFCASSLARENYNEQFFGPGTRLTVL.